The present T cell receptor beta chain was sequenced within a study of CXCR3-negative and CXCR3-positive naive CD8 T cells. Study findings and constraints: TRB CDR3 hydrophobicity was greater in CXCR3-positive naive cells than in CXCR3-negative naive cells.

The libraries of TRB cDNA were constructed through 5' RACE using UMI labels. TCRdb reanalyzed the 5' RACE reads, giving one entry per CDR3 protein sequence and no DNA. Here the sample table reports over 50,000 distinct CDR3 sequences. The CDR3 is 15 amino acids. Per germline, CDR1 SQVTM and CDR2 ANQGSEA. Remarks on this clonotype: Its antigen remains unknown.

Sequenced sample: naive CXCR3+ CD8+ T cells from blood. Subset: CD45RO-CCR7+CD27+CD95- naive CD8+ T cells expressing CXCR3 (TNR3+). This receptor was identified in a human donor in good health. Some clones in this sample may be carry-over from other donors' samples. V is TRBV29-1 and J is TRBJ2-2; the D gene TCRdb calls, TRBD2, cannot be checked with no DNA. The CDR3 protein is CSVERAGLNTGELFF.